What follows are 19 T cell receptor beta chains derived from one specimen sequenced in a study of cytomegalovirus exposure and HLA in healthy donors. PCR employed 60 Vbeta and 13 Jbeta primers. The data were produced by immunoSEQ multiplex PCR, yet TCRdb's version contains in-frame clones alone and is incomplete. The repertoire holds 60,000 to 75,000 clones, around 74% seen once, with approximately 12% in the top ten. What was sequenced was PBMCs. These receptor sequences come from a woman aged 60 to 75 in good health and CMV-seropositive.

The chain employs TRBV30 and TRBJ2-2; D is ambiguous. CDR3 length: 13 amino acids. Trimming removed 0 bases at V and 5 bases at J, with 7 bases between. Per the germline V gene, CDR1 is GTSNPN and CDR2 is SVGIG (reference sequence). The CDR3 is CAWSVGWTGELFF. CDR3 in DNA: TGTGCCTGGAGTGTCGGGTGGACCGGGGAGCTGTTTTTT.

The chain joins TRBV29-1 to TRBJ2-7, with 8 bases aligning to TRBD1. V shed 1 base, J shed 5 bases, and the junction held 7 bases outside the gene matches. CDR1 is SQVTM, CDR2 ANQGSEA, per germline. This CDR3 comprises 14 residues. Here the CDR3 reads CSVEGGQGANEQYF. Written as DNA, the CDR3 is TGCAGCGTTGAAGGAGGGCAGGGGGCCAACGAGCAGTACTTC.

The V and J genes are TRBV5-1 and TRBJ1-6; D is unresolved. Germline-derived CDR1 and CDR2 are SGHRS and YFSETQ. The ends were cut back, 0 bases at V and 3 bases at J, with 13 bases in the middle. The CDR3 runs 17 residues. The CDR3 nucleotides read TGCGCCAGCAGCTTGGGATCCGGTAGCAGCTATAATTCACCCCTCCACTTT. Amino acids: CASSLGSGSSYNSPLHF. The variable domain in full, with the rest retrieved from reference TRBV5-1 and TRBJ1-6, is KAGVTQTPRYLIKTRGQQVTLSCSPISGHRSVSWYQQTPGQGLQFLFEYFSETQRNKGNFPGRFSGRQFSNSRSEMNVSTLELGDSALYLCASSLGSGSSYNSPLHFGNGTRLTVT.

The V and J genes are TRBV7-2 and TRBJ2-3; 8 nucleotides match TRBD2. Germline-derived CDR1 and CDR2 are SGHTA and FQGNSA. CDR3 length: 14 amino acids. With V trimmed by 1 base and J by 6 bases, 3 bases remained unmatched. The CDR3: CASSLERGRDTQYF. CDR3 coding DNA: TGTGCCAGCAGCTTAGAGCGCGGGAGGGATACGCAGTATTTT. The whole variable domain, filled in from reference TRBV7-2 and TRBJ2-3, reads GAGVSQSPSNKVTEKGKDVELRCDPISGHTALYWYRQSLGQGLEFLIYFQGNSAPDKSGLPSDRFSAERTGGSVSTLTIQRTQQEDSAVYLCASSLERGRDTQYFGPGTRLTVL.

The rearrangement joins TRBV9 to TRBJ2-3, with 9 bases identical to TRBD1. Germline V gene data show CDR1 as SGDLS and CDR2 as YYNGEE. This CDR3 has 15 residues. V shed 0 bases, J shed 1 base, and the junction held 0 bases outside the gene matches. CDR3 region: CASSVGTGGTDTQYF. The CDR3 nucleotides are TGTGCCAGCAGCGTAGGGACAGGGGGCACAGATACGCAGTATTTT.

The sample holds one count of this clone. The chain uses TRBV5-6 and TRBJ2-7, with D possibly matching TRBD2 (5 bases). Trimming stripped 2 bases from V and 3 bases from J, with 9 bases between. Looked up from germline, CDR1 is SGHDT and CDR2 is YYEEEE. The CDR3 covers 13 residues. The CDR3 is CASSFSGSYEQYF. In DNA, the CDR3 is TGTGCCAGCAGCTTTTCGGGGAGCTACGAGCAGTACTTC.

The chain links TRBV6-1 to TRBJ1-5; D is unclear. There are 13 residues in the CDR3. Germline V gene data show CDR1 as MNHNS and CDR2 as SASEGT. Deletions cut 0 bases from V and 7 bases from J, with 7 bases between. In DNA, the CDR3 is TGTGCCAGCAGTGAAGCGTGGAGCCAGCCCCAGCATTTT. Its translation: CASSEAWSQPQHF.

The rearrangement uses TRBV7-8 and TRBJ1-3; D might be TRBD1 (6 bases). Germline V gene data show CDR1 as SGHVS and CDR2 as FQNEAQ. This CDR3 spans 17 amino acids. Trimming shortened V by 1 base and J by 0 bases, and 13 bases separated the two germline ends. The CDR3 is CASSLGDIGISGNTIYF. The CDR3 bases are TGTGCCAGCAGCTTAGGGGACATAGGGATCTCTGGAAACACCATATATTTT.

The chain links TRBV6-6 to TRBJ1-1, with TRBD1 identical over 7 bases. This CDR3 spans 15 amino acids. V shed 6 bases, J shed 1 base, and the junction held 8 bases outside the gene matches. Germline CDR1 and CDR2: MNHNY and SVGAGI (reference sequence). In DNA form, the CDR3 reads TGTGCCAGCAGGGCTGGGACAGCCGGGAACACTGAAGCTTTCTTT. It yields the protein CASRAGTAGNTEAFF.

CDR3 in DNA: TGTGCCTGGAGTCCTGAAACAGTTTTCGGCTACACCTTC. This gives the protein CAWSPETVFGYTF. The chain joins TRBV30 to TRBJ1-2; D is unresolved. CDR3 length equals 13 residues. CDR1 and CDR2 from the germline V gene are GTSNPN and SVGIG (reference sequence). With 2 bases removed from V and 8 bases from J, the gap between germline ends came to 15 bases.

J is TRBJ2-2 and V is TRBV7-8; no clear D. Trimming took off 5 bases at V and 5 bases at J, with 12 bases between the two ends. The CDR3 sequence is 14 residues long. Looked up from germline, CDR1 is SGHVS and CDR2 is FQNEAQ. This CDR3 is CASSPYRVTGELFF. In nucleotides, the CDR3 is TGTGCCAGCAGCCCTTATCGGGTGACCGGGGAGCTGTTTTTT.

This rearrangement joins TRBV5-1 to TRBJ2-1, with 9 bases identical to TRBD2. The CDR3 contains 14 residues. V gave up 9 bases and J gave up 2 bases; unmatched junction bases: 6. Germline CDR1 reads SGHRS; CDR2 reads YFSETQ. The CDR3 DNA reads TGCGCCACCTCAGCGGGAGGACCCTACAATGAGCAGTTCTTC. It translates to CATSAGGPYNEQFF.

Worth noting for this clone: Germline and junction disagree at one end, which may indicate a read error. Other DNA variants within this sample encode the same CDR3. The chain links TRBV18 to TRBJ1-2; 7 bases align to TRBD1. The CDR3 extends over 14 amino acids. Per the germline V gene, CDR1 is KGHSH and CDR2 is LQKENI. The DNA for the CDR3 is TGTGCTAGCTCTCTAGGGGGCGCGGACTATGGCTACACCTTC. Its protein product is CASSLGGADYGYTF.

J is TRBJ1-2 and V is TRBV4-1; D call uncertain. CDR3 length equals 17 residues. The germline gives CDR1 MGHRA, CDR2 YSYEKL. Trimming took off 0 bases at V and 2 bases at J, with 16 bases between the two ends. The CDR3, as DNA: TGCGCCAGCAGCCAAGACGAGTCCTCCCAGAGGAACTATGGCTACACCTTC. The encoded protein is CASSQDESSQRNYGYTF.

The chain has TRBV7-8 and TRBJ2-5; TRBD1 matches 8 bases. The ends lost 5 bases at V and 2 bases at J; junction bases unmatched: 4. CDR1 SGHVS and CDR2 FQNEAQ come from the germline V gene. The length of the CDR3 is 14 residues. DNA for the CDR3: TGTGCCAGCAGCCAGGGGACAGGACAAGAGACCCAGTACTTC. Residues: CASSQGTGQETQYF.

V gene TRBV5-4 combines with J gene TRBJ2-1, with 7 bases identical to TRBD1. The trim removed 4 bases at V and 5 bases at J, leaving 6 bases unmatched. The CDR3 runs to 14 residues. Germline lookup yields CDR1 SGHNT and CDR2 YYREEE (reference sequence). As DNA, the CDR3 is TGTGCCAGCAGCGATAACAGGGGAGACAATGAGCAGTTCTTC. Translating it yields CASSDNRGDNEQFF.

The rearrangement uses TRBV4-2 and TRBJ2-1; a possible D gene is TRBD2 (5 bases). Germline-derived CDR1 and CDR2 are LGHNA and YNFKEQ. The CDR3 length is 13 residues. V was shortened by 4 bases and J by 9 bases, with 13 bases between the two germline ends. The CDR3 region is CASSRISDIEQFF. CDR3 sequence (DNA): TGTGCCAGCAGCCGGATTAGCGACATTGAGCAGTTCTTC.

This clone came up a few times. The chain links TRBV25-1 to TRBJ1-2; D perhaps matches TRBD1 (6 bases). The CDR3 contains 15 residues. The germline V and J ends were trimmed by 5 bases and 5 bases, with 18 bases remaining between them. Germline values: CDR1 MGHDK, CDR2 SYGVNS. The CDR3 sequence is CASSTPGDGGYGYTF. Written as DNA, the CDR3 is TGTGCCAGCAGTACCCCAGGGGATGGAGGTTATGGCTACACCTTC.

DNA for the CDR3: TGTGCCAGTAGACGGACAGGGTTATACAATGAGCAGTTCTTC. Its translation is CASRRTGLYNEQFF. This rearrangement joins TRBV19 to TRBJ2-1; 8 bases align to TRBD1. Per germline, CDR1 LNHDA and CDR2 SQIVND (reference sequence). Trimming took 6 bases from V and 4 from J; bases not matched to a gene: 5. This CDR3 comprises 14 residues.